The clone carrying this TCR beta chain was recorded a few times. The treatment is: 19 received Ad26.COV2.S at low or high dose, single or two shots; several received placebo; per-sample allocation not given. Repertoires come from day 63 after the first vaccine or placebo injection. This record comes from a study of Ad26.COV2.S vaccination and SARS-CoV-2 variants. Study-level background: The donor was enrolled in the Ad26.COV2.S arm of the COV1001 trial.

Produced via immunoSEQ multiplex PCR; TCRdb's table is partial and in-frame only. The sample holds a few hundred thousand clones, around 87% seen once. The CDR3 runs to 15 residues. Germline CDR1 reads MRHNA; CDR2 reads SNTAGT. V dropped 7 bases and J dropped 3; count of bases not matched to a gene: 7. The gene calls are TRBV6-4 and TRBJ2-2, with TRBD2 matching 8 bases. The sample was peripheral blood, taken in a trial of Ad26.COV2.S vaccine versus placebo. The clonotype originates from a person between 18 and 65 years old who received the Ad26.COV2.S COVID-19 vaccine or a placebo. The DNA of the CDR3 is TGTGCCAGCACCCCGGAAGCGGGGGACACCGGGGAGCTGTTTTTT. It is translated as CASTPEAGDTGELFF.